This T cell receptor beta chain emerged from a study of tumor-infiltrating lymphocytes in primary liver carcinoma. Study results and caveats: Tumor-blood pairs (like tumor-adjacent pairs) overlapped less than tumor region pairs did.

Comments on this clonotype: The target antigen is unknown. A much larger clone lies one base from this, so it may be a read error.

Unsorted bulk tissue of about 20-32 mg yielded co-extracted RNA and DNA. Researchers generated TCR beta cDNA from approximately 450 ng of total RNA, relying on a constant-region primer. Slightly modified ARM-PCR with three nested multiplex PCR rounds yielded TCR beta libraries. It was with TRBV1-TRBV30 forward primers and a C-beta reverse primer that the first two PCR rounds were run, at roughly 11 cycles each. TCRdb passed the multiplex PCR reads through MiXCR, listing each CDR3 protein once. The sample holds more than 100,000 distinct CDR3 sequences; about two thirds are singletons and the top ten take 7.5% to 10%. The CDR3 totals 15 residues. CDR1 and CDR2 from the germline V gene are MDHEN and SYDVKM. Trimming removed 6 bases at V and 0 bases at J, with 11 bases between.

This sequence was found in a woman aged 55-70 years with primary liver carcinoma and hepatitis B virus infection. Input material: tumor-adjacent normal liver tissue. V usage is TRBV28 and J usage is TRBJ1-4, with D unresolved. As DNA, the CDR3 is TGTGCCAGCAGCCGCCTGGGGACAACTAATGAAAAACTGTTTTTT. This gives the protein CASSRLGTTNEKLFF.